This TCR beta chain comes out of a study of T cells in Graves' hyperthyroidism and ophthalmopathy. Study as a whole: Once the initial diagnosis was made, peripheral blood was obtained before any treatment.

Concerning this clonotype itself: Its antigen remains unidentified.

Thyroid ultrasound, orbital computed tomography, clinical symptoms, and serum thyroxine and TRAb underpinned diagnoses. TCR beta CDR3 regions were amplified from RNA. Using the HTBI primer set, a first-round RT-PCR was run on the TCR CDR3. Via MiXCR, TCRdb re-called the multiplex PCR reads, giving one row per CDR3 protein. The table shows 400,000 to 600,000 distinct CDR3 sequences, with around 21% occurring only once. Study-level findings and limits: Researchers found most expanded thyroid clonotypes above 0.001 in blood as well.

Sequencing was performed on blood. The receptor was derived from a man aged 18 to 29 with Graves' hyperthyroidism.

Here the CDR3 DNA reads TGTGCCAGCACCCCCTACGACGGAAACTATGGCTACACCTTC. It specifies CASTPYDGNYGYTF. The V and J genes are TRBV6-1 and TRBJ1-2; D is undetermined. CDR1 and CDR2 (germline): MNHNS, SASEGT. V dropped 7 bases and J dropped 2 bases, with 14 bases sitting between them. The length of the CDR3 is 14 residues.